This paragraph covers one TCR beta chain sequence. Its specificity is not known. Per the germline V gene, CDR1 is DFQATT and CDR2 is SNEGSKA (reference sequence). The CDR3 totals 16 residues. The V and J ends lost 0 bases and 5 bases respectively, with 16 bases between them. The sample originates from a study of human T cells and chemical hapten exposure. Study in general: Mostly female patients had alopecia areata, totalis or universalis.

One entry per CDR3 protein, called by TCRdb with MiXCR from the RACE reads. This table has more than 85,000 distinct CDR3 sequences, under 35% appearing once. Time point described: patch test 3, about 24 weeks after DPC sensitization. Treatment meaning: therapeutic diphenylcyclopropenone sensitization with weekly scalp DPC. Findings and limits, study-wide: Donor immune responses may differ from healthy people's, since all donors had alopecia.

V is TRBV20-1 and J is TRBJ2-2, with D unresolved. The sequencing used whole blood, collected in connection with sensitization to the hapten diphenylcyclopropenone (DPC). The sequence derives from a man aged 35 to 55 with alopecia areata. Some clones in this sample may be carry-over from other donors' samples. CDR3 sequence reads: CSARDWQASGTGELFF. CDR3 bases: TGCAGTGCTAGAGATTGGCAAGCCTCCGGTACCGGGGAGCTGTTTTTT.